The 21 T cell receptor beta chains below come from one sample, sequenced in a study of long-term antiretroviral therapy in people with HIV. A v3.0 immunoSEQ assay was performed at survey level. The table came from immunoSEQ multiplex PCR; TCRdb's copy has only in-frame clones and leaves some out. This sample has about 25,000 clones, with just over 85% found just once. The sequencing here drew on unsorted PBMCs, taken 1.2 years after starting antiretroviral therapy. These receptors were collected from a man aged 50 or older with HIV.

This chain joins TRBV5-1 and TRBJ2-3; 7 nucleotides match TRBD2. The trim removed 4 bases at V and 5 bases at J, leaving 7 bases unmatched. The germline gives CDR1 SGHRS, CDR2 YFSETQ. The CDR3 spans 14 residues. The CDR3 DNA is TGCGCCAGCAGCGGGCGGACTAGGGAAGATACGCAGTATTTT. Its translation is CASSGRTREDTQYF. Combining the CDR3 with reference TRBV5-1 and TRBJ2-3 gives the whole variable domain KAGVTQTPRYLIKTRGQQVTLSCSPISGHRSVSWYQQTPGQGLQFLFEYFSETQRNKGNFPGRFSGRQFSNSRSEMNVSTLELGDSALYLCASSGRTREDTQYFGPGTRLTVL.

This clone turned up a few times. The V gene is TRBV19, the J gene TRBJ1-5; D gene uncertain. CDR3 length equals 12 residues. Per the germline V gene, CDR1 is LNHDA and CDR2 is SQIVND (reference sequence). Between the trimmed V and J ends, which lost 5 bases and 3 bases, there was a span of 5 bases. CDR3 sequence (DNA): TGTGCCAGTAGTGAACACAATCAGCCCCAGCATTTT. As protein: CASSEHNQPQHF.

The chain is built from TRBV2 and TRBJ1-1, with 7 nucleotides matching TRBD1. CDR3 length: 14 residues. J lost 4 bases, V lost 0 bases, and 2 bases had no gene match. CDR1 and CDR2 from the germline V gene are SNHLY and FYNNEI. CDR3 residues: CASSEAPGGTEAFF. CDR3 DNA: TGTGCCAGCAGTGAAGCTCCAGGGGGCACTGAAGCTTTCTTT.

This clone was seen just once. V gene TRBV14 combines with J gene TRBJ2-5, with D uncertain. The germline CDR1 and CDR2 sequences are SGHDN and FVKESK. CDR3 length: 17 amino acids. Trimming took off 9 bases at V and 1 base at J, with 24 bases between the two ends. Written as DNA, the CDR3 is TGTGCCAGACACCAAAGGCAGAAGGTCCAGCCCCAAGAGACCCAGTACTTC. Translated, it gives CARHQRQKVQPQETQYF. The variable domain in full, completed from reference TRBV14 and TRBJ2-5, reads EAGVTQFPSHSVIEKGQTVTLRCDPISGHDNLYWYRRVMGKEIKFLLHFVKESKQDESGMPNNRFLAERTGGTYSTLKVQPAELEDSGVYFCARHQRQKVQPQETQYFGPGTRLLVL.

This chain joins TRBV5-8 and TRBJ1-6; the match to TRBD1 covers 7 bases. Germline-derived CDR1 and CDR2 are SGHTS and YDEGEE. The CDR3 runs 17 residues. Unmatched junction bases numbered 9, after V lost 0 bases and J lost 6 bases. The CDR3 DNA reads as TGTGCCAGCAGCTTGGGGACGGAGGGGGCCGGTAATTCACCCCTCCACTTT. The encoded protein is CASSLGTEGAGNSPLHF.

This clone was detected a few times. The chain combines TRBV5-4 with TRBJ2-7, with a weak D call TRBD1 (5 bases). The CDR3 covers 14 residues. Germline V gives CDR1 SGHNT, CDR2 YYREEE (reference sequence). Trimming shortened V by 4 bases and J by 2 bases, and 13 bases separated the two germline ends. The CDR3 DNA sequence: TGTGCCAGCAGCCTCACAGGTCCTACCTACGAGCAGTACTTC. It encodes CASSLTGPTYEQYF. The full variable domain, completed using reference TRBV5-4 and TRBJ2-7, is ETGVTQSPTHLIKTRGQQVTLRCSSQSGHNTVSWYQQALGQGPQFIFQYYREEENGRGNFPPRFSGLQFPNYSSELNVNALELDDSALYLCASSLTGPTYEQYFGPGTRLTVT.

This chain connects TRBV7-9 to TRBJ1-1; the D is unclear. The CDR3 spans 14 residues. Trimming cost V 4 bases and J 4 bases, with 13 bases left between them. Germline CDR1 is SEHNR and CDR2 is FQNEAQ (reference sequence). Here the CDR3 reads CASSSQRSATEAFF. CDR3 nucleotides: TGTGCCAGCAGCTCACAAAGGTCGGCCACTGAAGCTTTCTTT.

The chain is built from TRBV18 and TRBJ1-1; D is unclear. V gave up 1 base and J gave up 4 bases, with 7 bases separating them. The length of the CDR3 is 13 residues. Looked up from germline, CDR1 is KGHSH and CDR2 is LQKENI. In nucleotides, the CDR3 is TGTGCCAGCTCACCACAGCAAAGCACTGAAGCTTTCTTT. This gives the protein CASSPQQSTEAFF. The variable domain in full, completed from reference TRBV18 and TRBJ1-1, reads NAGVMQNPRHLVRRRGQEARLRCSPMKGHSHVYWYRQLPEEGLKFMVYLQKENIIDESGMPKERFSAEFPKEGPSILRIQQVVRGDSAAYFCASSPQQSTEAFFGQGTRLTVV.

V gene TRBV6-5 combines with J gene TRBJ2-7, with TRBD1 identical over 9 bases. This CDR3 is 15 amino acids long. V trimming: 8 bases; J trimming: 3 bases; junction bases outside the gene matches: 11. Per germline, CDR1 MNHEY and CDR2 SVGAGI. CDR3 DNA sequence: TGTGCCAGCGCTACAGGGGGCGCTTTTCACTACGAGCAGTACTTC. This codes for CASATGGAFHYEQYF.

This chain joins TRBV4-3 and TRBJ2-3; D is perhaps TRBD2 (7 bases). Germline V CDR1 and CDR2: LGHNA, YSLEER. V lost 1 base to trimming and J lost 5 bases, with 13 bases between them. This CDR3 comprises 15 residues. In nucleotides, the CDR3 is TGCGCCAGCAGCCAAGCTGGGCGGGGGCTAGATACGCAGTATTTT. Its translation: CASSQAGRGLDTQYF.

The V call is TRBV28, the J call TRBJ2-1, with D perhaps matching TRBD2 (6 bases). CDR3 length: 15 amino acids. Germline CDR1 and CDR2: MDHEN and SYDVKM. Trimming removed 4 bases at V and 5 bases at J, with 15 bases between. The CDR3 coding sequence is TGTGCCAGCAGTTCCGGGACTGCTGCGAACAATGAGCAGTTCTTC. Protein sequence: CASSSGTAANNEQFF.

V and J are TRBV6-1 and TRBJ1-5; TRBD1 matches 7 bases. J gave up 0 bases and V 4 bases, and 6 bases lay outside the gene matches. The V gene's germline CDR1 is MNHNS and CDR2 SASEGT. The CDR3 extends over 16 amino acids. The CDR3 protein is CASSAVDRYSNQPQHF. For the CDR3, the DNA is TGTGCCAGCAGTGCCGTGGACAGGTATAGCAATCAGCCCCAGCATTTT.

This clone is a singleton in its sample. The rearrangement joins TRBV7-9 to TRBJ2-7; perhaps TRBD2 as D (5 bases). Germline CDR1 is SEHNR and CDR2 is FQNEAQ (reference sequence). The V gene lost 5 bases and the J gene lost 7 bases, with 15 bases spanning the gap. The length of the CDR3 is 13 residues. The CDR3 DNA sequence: TGTGCCAGCAGCCCAGGCGGTACGGGGGAGCAGTACTTC. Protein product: CASSPGGTGEQYF.

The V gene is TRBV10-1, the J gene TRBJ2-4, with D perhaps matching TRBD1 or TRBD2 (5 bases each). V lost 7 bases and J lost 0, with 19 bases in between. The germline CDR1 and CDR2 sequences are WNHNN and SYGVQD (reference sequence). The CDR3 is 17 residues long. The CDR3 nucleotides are TGCGCCAGCACCCCCTCGGGGCAGGTCTTAGCCAAAAACATTCAGTACTTC. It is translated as CASTPSGQVLAKNIQYF.

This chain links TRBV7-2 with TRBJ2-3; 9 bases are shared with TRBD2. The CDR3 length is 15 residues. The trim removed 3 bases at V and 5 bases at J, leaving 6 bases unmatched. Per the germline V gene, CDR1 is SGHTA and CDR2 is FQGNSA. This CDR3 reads CASSFRPAGGDTQYF. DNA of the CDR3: TGTGCCAGCAGCTTCCGCCCAGCGGGGGGAGATACGCAGTATTTT.

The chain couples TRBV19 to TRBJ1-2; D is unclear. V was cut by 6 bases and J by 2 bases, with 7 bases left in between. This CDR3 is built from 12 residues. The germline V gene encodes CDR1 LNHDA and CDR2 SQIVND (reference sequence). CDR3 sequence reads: CASRDGNYGYTF. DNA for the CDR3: TGTGCCAGTAGGGACGGAAACTATGGCTACACCTTC.

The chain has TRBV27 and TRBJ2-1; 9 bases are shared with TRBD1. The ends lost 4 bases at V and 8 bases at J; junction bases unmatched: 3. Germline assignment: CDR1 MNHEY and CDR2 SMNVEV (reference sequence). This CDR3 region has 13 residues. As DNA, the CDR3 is TGTGCCAGCAGTTGGGACAGGGCCCATGAGCAGTTCTTC. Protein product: CASSWDRAHEQFF.

The CDR3 DNA reads TGTGCCAGCAGCTTAGGGGGGGTCCGGAACACTGAAGCTTTCTTT. It yields the protein CASSLGGVRNTEAFF. The chain employs TRBV7-9 and TRBJ1-1; D may be TRBD1 (5 bases). The CDR3 runs to 15 residues. V was pared by 1 base and J by 1 base, with 10 bases between. Germline lookup yields CDR1 SEHNR and CDR2 FQNEAQ (reference sequence).

In nucleotides, the CDR3 is TGTGCCAGCAGCTGGGGAGACGGGAAAAACATTCAGTACTTC. Translation: CASSWGDGKNIQYF. This chain uses TRBV7-2 with TRBJ2-4, with D perhaps TRBD2 (5 bases). Germline CDR1 is SGHTA and CDR2 is FQGNSA. The V end was cut by 4 bases, the J end by 4 bases, with 11 bases between. The CDR3 has 14 residues.

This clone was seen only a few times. DNA of the CDR3: TGTGCCAGCACCCCCAGTACTAGTTTTGTCTATGGCTACACCTTC. Protein sequence: CASTPSTSFVYGYTF. The rearrangement uses TRBV28 and TRBJ1-2; D ambiguous. The CDR3 extends over 15 amino acids. Looked up from germline, CDR1 is MDHEN and CDR2 is SYDVKM. V was clipped by 7 bases and J by 4 bases, with 19 bases between them.

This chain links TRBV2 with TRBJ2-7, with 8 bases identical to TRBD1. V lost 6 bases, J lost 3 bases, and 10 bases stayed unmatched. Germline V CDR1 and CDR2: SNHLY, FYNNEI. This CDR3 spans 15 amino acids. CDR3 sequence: CASRRLGQDIYEQYF. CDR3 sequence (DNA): TGTGCCAGCAGGCGGCTGGGACAGGACATCTACGAGCAGTACTTC. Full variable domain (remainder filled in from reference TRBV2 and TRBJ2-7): EPEVTQTPSHQVTQMGQEVILRCVPISNHLYFYWYRQILGQKVEFLVSFYNNEISEKSEIFDDQFSVERPDGSNFTLKIRSTKLEDSAMYFCASRRLGQDIYEQYFGPGTRLTVT.